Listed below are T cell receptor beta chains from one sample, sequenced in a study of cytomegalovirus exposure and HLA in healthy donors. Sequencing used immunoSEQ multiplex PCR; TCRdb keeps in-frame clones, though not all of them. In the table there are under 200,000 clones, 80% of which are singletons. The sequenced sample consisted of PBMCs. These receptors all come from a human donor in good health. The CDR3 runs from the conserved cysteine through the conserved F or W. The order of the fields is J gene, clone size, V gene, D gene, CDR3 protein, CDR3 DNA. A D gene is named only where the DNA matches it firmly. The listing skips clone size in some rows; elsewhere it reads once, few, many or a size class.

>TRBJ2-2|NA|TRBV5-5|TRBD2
CASSLLAGVNTGELFF
TGTGCCAGCAGCTTGCTAGCGGGAGTTAACACCGGGGAGCTGTTTTTT
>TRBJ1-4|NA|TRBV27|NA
CASRPLATNEKLFF
TGTGCCAGCAGACCGTTAGCAACTAATGAAAAACTGTTTTTT
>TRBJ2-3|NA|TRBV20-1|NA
CSAQNTDTQYF
TGCAGTGCTCAAAACACAGATACGCAGTATTTT
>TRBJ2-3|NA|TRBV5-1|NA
CASSMEAGPGTDTQYF
TGCGCCAGCAGCATGGAAGCGGGCCCTGGCACAGATACGCAGTATTTT
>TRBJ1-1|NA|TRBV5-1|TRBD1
CASSSGTGMNTEAFF
TGCGCCAGCAGCTCGGGGACAGGGATGAACACTGAAGCTTTCTTT
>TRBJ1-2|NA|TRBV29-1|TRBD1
CSVTGQGGPHGYTF
TGCAGCGTTACCGGACAGGGGGGTCCCCATGGCTACACCTTC
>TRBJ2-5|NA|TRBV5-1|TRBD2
CASSPRLAGGGRETQYF
TGCGCCAGCAGCCCGAGATTAGCGGGGGGCGGTCGGGAGACCCAGTACTTC
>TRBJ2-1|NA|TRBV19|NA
CASKLQAPGSYNEQFF
TGTGCCAGTAAATTACAGGCACCCGGCTCCTACAATGAGCAGTTCTTC
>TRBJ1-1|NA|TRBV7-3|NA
CASSKQEFTEAFF
TGTGCCAGCAGCAAACAGGAGTTCACTGAAGCTTTCTTT
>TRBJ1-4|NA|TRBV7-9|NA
CASSSGIEKLFF
TGTGCCAGCAGCTCAGGGATAGAAAAACTGTTTTTT
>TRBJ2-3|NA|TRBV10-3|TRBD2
CAIRGLAGTDTQYF
TGTGCCATCAGGGGACTAGCGGGCACAGATACGCAGTATTTT
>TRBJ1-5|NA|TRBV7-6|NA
CASSPWGEQPQHF
TGTGCCAGCAGCCCTTGGGGAGAGCAGCCCCAGCATTTT
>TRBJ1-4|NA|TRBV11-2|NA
CASSLGHGNEKLFF
TGTGCCAGCAGCTTGGGACATGGTAATGAAAAACTGTTTTTT
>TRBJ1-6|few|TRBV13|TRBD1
CASSLRTGGYRSPLHF
TGTGCCAGCAGCCTCCGGACAGGGGGCTATCGATCACCCCTCCACTTT
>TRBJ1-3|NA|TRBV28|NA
CASRSGIRDTIYF
TGTGCCAGCAGGTCAGGTATCCGTGACACCATATATTTT
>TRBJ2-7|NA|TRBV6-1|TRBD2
CASSARLAGGRDEQYF
TGTGCCAGCAGTGCCCGACTAGCGGGGGGGCGGGACGAGCAGTACTTC
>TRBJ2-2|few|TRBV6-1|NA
CASRLTNTGELFF
TGTGCCAGCAGACTGACAAACACCGGGGAGCTGTTTTTT
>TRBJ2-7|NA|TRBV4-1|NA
CASSQRTAPGVYEQYF
TGCGCCAGCAGCCAAAGGACTGCCCCGGGAGTCTACGAGCAGTACTTC
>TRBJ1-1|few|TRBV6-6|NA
CASTQSGGGTEAFF
TGTGCCAGCACCCAATCGGGGGGCGGGACTGAAGCTTTCTTT
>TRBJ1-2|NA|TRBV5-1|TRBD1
CASSLTGGAEYGYTF
TGCGCCAGCAGCTTAACAGGGGGCGCGGAGTATGGCTACACCTTC
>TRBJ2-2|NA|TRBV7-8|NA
CASSLGADGELFF
TGTGCCAGCAGCTTAGGTGCAGACGGGGAGCTGTTTTTT
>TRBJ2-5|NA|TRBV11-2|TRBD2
CASSLLAGNQETQYF
TGTGCCAGCAGCTTACTAGCGGGGAACCAAGAGACCCAGTACTTC
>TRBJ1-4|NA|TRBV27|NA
CASSLSPQGDKLFF
TGTGCCAGCAGTTTATCCCCGCAGGGCGACAAACTGTTTTTT
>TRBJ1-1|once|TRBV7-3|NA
CSSSQKRDTEAFF
TGTTCCAGCAGTCAAAAGAGGGACACTGAAGCTTTCTTT
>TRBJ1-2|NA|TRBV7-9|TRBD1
CASSPRDRFDGYTF
TGTGCCAGCAGCCCGCGGGACAGATTCGATGGCTACACCTTC
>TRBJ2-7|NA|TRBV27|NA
CASSFSGEQYF
TGTGCCAGCAGTTTTAGCGGCGAGCAGTACTTC
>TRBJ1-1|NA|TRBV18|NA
CASSPLVGANTEAFF
TGTGCCAGCTCACCACTAGTAGGGGCGAACACTGAAGCTTTCTTT
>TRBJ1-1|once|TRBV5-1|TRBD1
CARLTGETEAFF
TGCGCCAGGTTGACAGGGGAGACTGAAGCTTTCTTT
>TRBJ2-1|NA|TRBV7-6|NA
CASSLVGGEQFF
TGTGCCAGCAGCTTAGTGGGGGGTGAGCAGTTCTTC
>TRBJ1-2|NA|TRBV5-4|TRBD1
CASSLVSGGSGYTF
TGTGCCAGCAGCTTGGTGTCAGGGGGTAGTGGCTACACCTTC
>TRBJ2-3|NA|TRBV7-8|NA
CASKEEGRTDTQYF
TGTGCCAGCAAAGAGGAGGGGAGGACAGATACGCAGTATTTT
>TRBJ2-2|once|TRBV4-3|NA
CASSQVSGTGELFF
TGCGCCAGCAGCCAAGTCTCGGGCACCGGGGAGCTGTTTTTT
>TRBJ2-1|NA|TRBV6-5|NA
CASSYGRGWNEQFF
TGTGCCAGCAGTTATGGCAGGGGTTGGAATGAGCAGTTCTTC
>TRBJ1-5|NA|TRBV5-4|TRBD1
CASSIVGQGHQPQHF
TGTGCCAGCAGCATTGTCGGACAGGGACATCAGCCCCAGCATTTT
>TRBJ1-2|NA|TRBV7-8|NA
CASSFLGGDGYTF
TGTGCCAGCAGCTTCCTAGGGGGGGACGGCTACACCTTC
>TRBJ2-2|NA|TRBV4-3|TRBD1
CASSPKSGQVNTGELFF
TGCGCCAGCAGCCCGAAATCAGGACAGGTGAACACCGGGGAGCTGTTTTTT
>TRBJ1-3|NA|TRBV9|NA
CASSAHFPSSGNTIYF
TGTGCCAGCAGCGCCCATTTTCCGAGCTCTGGAAACACCATATATTTT
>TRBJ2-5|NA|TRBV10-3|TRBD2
CAISVEGLGRETQYF
TGTGCCATCAGTGTAGAGGGCCTCGGGAGGGAGACCCAGTACTTC
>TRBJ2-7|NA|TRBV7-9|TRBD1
CASSPRDRAYEQYF
TGTGCCAGCAGCCCAAGGGACAGGGCCTACGAGCAGTACTTC
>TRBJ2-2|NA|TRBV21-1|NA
CASSRRPGTGNNTGELFF
TGTGCCAGCAGCAGACGTCCCGGGACAGGGAATAACACCGGGGAGCTGTTTTTT
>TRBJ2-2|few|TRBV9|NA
CASSPLRTGELFF
TGTGCCAGCAGCCCACTAAGAACCGGGGAGCTGTTTTTT
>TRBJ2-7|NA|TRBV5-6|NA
CASSSQRNEQYF
TGTGCCAGCAGCTCACAGAGAAACGAGCAGTACTTC
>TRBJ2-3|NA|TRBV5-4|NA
CASRGGGIGTDTQYF
TGTGCCAGCAGAGGTGGGGGGATCGGCACAGATACGCAGTATTTT
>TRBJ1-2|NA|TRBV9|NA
CASSVGHTGSGYTF
TGTGCCAGCAGCGTAGGGCATACAGGGTCAGGCTACACCTTC
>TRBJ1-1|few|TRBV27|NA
CASSLGRENTEAFF
TGTGCCAGCAGTTTAGGCAGGGAGAACACTGAAGCTTTCTTT
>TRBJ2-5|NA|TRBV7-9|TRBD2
CASSSYPGGITEETQYF
TGTGCCAGCAGCTCTTACCCGGGGGGGATAACGGAGGAGACCCAGTACTTC
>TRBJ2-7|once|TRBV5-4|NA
CASSLDSYSYEQYF
TGTGCCAGCAGCTTGGACTCGTACTCCTACGAGCAGTACTTC
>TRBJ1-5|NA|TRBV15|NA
CATSRVAQPQHF
TGTGCCACCAGCAGAGTGGCTCAGCCCCAGCATTTT